This TCR beta chain originates from a study of T-cell memory formation after mild COVID-19. Study-wide results and limits: Contracting CD4+ clones were located mainly in CM and EM, and CD8+ clones in EMRA. While clones contracting from day 15 to 85 were balanced between CD4 and CD8, later expanders leaned CD4+.

Employing constant-segment primers, 5'RACE generated TCR alpha and TCR beta cDNA libraries bearing sample barcodes and UMIs. TCRdb independently ran MiXCR on the 5' RACE reads; one entry per CDR3 protein. The top ten hold less than 25% of the sample, which has a few hundred thousand distinct CDR3 sequences, 14% seen once. Comment on this clonotype: Antigen: not known.

Between the trimmed V and J ends, which lost 9 bases and 5 bases, there was a span of 22 bases. Germline V gene lookup returns CDR1 MNHEY and CDR2 SVGEGT. The CDR3 runs to 16 residues. This receptor was identified in a young man who had mild COVID-19 (a few samples of this study predate the infection). Cell type and time point are not known. Sequenced input: PBMCs or a T cell subset sorted from them (not recorded which). The genes are TRBV6-2 or TRBV6-3 and TRBJ2-2; the D is unclear. The CDR3 DNA reads TGTGCCAGTAACACCAAAAGGGCCCTTAGGACCGGGGAGCTGTTTTTT. Protein product: CASNTKRALRTGELFF.